The 3 T cell receptor beta chains presented below share a single source sample, sequenced in a study of T cell clonotyping in hematopoietic cell transplantation. Only in-frame clones appear in the TCRdb table, and some are missing; sequencing was by immunoSEQ multiplex PCR. The repertoire holds 5,000 to 5,500 clones, around 27% seen once, with roughly an eighth in the top ten. Sequencing was performed on peripheral blood mononuclear cells, taken 180 days after allogeneic stem cell transplant. These receptors all stem from a male patient aged 40-55 years who had an allogeneic stem cell transplant from an unrelated donor, so the T cells may come from the graft donor. Some clones in this sample may be carry-over from other donors' samples.

This clone was recorded a few times. The chain employs TRBV25-1 and TRBJ1-2, with a tentative D call TRBD1 (6 bases). The V and J ends lost 4 bases and 5 bases respectively, with 8 bases between them. This CDR3 spans 12 amino acids. CDR1 is MGHDK, CDR2 SYGVNS, per germline. The CDR3 DNA reads as TGTGCCAGCAGTGTCGGGACATATGGCTACACCTTC. Translated, it gives CASSVGTYGYTF.

By its share, this clone is medium-sized. This rearrangement joins TRBV4-1 to TRBJ1-5; D remains ambiguous. The germline V gene has CDR1 MGHRA and CDR2 YSYEKL. This CDR3 has 13 amino acids. V dropped 1 base and J dropped 5 bases, with 6 bases sitting between them. CDR3: CASSQAPYQPQHF. CDR3 DNA sequence: TGCGCCAGCAGCCAAGCCCCTTATCAGCCCCAGCATTTT.

The chain carries TRBV30 and TRBJ1-5; possible D gene TRBD1, 6 bases. V shed 2 bases and J shed 7 bases, with 9 bases lying between them. CDR3 length: 12 residues. Germline V lookup: CDR1 GTSNPN, CDR2 SVGIG (reference sequence). The CDR3 DNA reads TGTGCCTGGAGTCCAGGGGCCCAGCCCCAGCATTTT. It encodes CAWSPGAQPQHF.